Shown below are 7 T cell receptor beta chains from a single sample sequenced in a study of identical twins. TCRdb re-called the 5' RACE reads through MiXCR, storing one row per CDR3 protein. The repertoire holds 240,000 or so distinct CDR3 sequences, with about 7.3% as singletons. These records were also assigned to another study, of yellow fever vaccine responses in identical twins.

Sample: memory (CD45RO+) T cells sorted from blood. These receptors all come from a woman between 18 and 30 years old in good health.

This clonotype showed up just a few times. The chain links TRBV20-1 to TRBJ1-3; D not certain. Germline CDR1 reads DFQATT; CDR2 reads SNEGSKA (reference sequence). The CDR3 loop spans 15 amino acids. Between the trimmed V and J ends, which lost 6 bases and 6 bases, there was a span of 21 bases. CDR3 coding DNA: TGCAGTGCGGAGTCCGGGCCCCGGGCCAAAAACACCATATATTTT. Amino acids: CSAESGPRAKNTIYF.

This clonotype has a handful of counts. The chain joins TRBV2 to TRBJ2-2, with TRBD1 matching 8 bases. Germline CDR1 reads SNHLY; CDR2 reads FYNNEI. V lost 6 bases and J lost 7; bases outside the gene matches: 4. The CDR3 spans 13 residues. In nucleotides, the CDR3 is TGTGCCAGCAGGGGACAGGCGGGCGGGGAGCTGTTTTTT. Its protein product is CASRGQAGGELFF.

The chain employs TRBV7-9 and TRBJ2-7; D is unresolved. This CDR3 spans 13 amino acids. Trimming cost V 11 bases and J 4 bases, with 18 bases left between them. The germline CDR1 and CDR2 sequences are SEHNR and FQNEAQ (reference sequence). CDR3 DNA sequence: TGTGCCCCTAGTGCGATCAGCCGGTACGAGCAGTACTTC. Translating gives CAPSAISRYEQYF. Variable domain in full (rest from reference TRBV7-9 and TRBJ2-7): DTGVSQNPRHKITKRGQNVTFRCDPISEHNRLYWYRQTLGQGPEFLTYFQNEAQLEKSRLLSDRFSAERPKGSFSTLEIQRTEQGDSAMYLCAPSAISRYEQYFGPGTRLTVT.

The rearrangement joins TRBV10-3 to TRBJ2-1; D remains unclear. V was trimmed by 4 bases and J by 5 bases, leaving 6 bases between them. Germline V CDR1 and CDR2: ENHRY, SYGVKD. The CDR3 length is 12 residues. The CDR3 DNA sequence: TGTGCCATCAGTGTTAGTAACAATGAGCAGTTCTTC. Translating gives CAISVSNNEQFF.

V is TRBV5-6 and J is TRBJ2-1, with D possibly matching TRBD1 (5 bases). In germline, CDR1 is SGHDT, CDR2 YYEEEE. V lost 3 bases to trimming and J lost 5 bases, with 12 bases between them. The CDR3 runs 14 residues. This CDR3 reads CASSSRFRDNEQFF. DNA of the CDR3: TGTGCCAGCAGCTCACGCTTCAGGGACAATGAGCAGTTCTTC.

The V call is TRBV4-1, the J call TRBJ2-1, with a weak D call TRBD2 (6 bases). Trimming cost V 0 bases and J 8 bases, with 14 bases left between them. This CDR3 has 15 residues. CDR1 is MGHRA, CDR2 YSYEKL, per germline. CDR3 bases: TGCGCCAGCAGCCAAGAAGGGACTCCGTTGTATGAGCAGTTCTTC. Translation gives CASSQEGTPLYEQFF.

This clonotype was seen repeatedly, ten times or more. V and J are TRBV7-2 and TRBJ1-2; D uncertain. Germline values: CDR1 SGHTA, CDR2 FQGNSA. Trimming left V 6 bases short and J 2 bases short, with 19 bases between. This CDR3 has 16 residues. The CDR3 reads CASSLRSGSANYGYTF. The CDR3 bases are TGTGCCAGCAGTCTTAGGTCCGGCAGCGCCAACTATGGCTACACCTTC.